This entry features one T cell receptor beta chain sequence. The data originate from a study of blood T cell repertoires in COVID-19. Overall study context: Specimens from acute and convalescent COVID-19 originated in the United States, Italy and Spain. PBMCs, B-cell-depleted T cells, or T cells were the source of the cDNA or gDNA that made up the material.

The CDR3 consists of 14 residues. The germline gives CDR1 MRHNA, CDR2 SNTAGT. Trimming took off 3 bases at V and 5 bases at J, with 11 bases between the two ends. Authors' processing steps: Counts of nucleated cells, estimated from reference gene primer amplification, were obtained. Repertoires were generated with immunoSEQ multiplex PCR, while TCRdb's copy carries only in-frame clones and drops some. V and J calls and clone size come straight from that table; D and trimming were deduced from the DNA. The table includes approximately 86,000 clones, about 89% detected once. The sequence was collected from a man between 50 and 59 years old with acute or convalescent COVID-19. V usage is TRBV6-4 and J usage is TRBJ1-5; D gene ambiguous. The sequencing input was peripheral blood. The CDR3 coding sequence is TGTGCCAGCAGTGAGGTAGCCGGTTATCAGCCCCAGCATTTT. It encodes CASSEVAGYQPQHF.